This entry concerns a single T cell receptor beta chain. The data derive from a study of blood T cell repertoires in COVID-19. The overall study: The study drew acute and convalescent COVID-19 samples from the United States, Italy and Spain. From T cells, B-cell-depleted T cells, or PBMCs came the material, which was cDNA or gDNA.

Germline CDR1 is MNHEY and CDR2 is SVGEGT. With V trimmed by 6 bases and J by 4 bases, 5 bases remained unmatched. The CDR3 has 14 amino acids. The method was immunoSEQ multiplex PCR; TCRdb's version includes in-frame clones alone and lacks a portion of them. The sample has approximately 200,000 clones, 75% to 90% seen once; the top ten hold 3.7%. The source material was PBMCs or T cells enriched from blood (not recorded which). This clonotype was obtained from a woman younger than 45 who had been exposed to COVID-19. The rearrangement links TRBV6-2 or TRBV6-3 to TRBJ2-7; 11 bases are a match to TRBD2. The CDR3 loop reads CASSRLAGLYEQYF. CDR3 DNA sequence: TGTGCCAGCAGCAGACTAGCGGGACTATACGAGCAGTACTTC.